This T cell receptor (beta chain) was identified in a study of identical twins. TCRdb redid the calling of the 5' RACE reads with MiXCR, one entry per CDR3 protein. The sample includes hundreds of thousands of distinct CDR3 sequences, 8.6% of them seen just once. This CDR3 region has 14 residues. The germline V and J ends were trimmed by 6 bases and 10 bases, with 21 bases remaining between them. Germline CDR1 and CDR2: MNHNS and SASEGT. The data were also submitted as part of a second study, on yellow fever vaccine responses in identical twins.

The source of this sequence is a young woman in good health. Sequencing was performed on PBMCs. This chain connects TRBV6-1 to TRBJ1-1, with D possibly matching TRBD1 (5 bases). The CDR3 region has the DNA TGTGCCAGCAGGACCCCCGAAGAGGCCGACAGAGCTTTCTTT. This codes for CASRTPEEADRAFF.